The 23 T cell receptor beta chains listed next were all sequenced from one sample in a study of shared clonotypes between healthy human individuals. Clones were read by immunoSEQ multiplex PCR, and TCRdb kept only the in-frame ones, dropping some. Here the sample spans some 1 million clones, under 80% being singletons. Sequencing was performed on memory CD4+ T cells sorted from blood. Subset reported: CD45RA-negative fraction. Every receptor here comes from a man younger than 30 in good health.

This rearrangement joins TRBV19 to TRBJ1-3, with TRBD1 matching over 9 bases. The CDR3 loop spans 16 amino acids. Germline values: CDR1 LNHDA, CDR2 SQIVND (reference sequence). The V gene end was trimmed by 5 bases and the J gene end by 3 bases; junction bases not matched to a gene: 8. The CDR3 sequence is CASSATQGAGGNTIYF. DNA of the CDR3: TGTGCCAGTAGTGCGACACAGGGGGCAGGTGGAAACACCATATATTTT.

About this clone itself: The identical CDR3 is also encoded by other nucleotide sequences in the sample. This chain uses TRBV10-1 with TRBJ2-3; 7 nucleotides align to TRBD2. Germline V CDR1 and CDR2: WNHNN, SYGVQD (reference sequence). This CDR3 is 13 amino acids long. Unmatched junction bases numbered 1, after V lost 5 bases and J lost 2 bases. CDR3 sequence reads: CASSRDYTDTQYF. The CDR3 DNA sequence: TGCGCCAGCAGTCGGGACTACACAGATACGCAGTATTTT.

In its sample, this clone was seen once. J is TRBJ2-1 and V is TRBV6-6; possible D gene TRBD2, 6 bases. The CDR3 is 15 amino acids. Germline-derived CDR1 and CDR2 are MNHNY and SVGAGI (reference sequence). Deletions cut 5 bases from V and 5 bases from J, with 16 bases between. The CDR3 loop is CASSKPLARNNEQFF. In DNA form, the CDR3 reads TGTGCCAGCAGTAAGCCGCTAGCGAGGAACAATGAGCAGTTCTTC.

V and J are TRBV11-2 and TRBJ2-1; 8 bases map to TRBD1. The CDR3 contains 18 residues. CDR1 and CDR2 from the germline V gene are SGHAT and FQNNGV. The V segment lost 4 bases and the J segment 4 bases; nucleotides outside the gene matches: 15. CDR3 amino acids: CASSSVVGLGTGYNEQFF. CDR3 sequence (DNA): TGTGCCAGCAGCTCGGTTGTGGGTCTAGGGACAGGATACAATGAGCAGTTCTTC.

This CDR3 reads CASSQPRGNSGANVLTF. CDR3 nucleotide sequence: TGTGCCAGTAGTCAGCCCAGGGGAAACTCTGGGGCCAACGTCCTGACTTTC. J is TRBJ2-6 and V is TRBV19, with D perhaps matching TRBD1 (6 bases). The V gene lost 5 bases and the J gene lost 0 bases, with 14 bases spanning the gap. The CDR3 contains 17 residues. Germline CDR1 reads LNHDA; CDR2 reads SQIVND (reference sequence).

The chain recombines TRBV6-5 with TRBJ2-1, with 7 bases fitting TRBD2. The CDR3 totals 14 residues. V dropped 6 bases and J dropped 7; count of bases not matched to a gene: 9. Germline-derived CDR1 and CDR2 are MNHEY and SVGAGI. CDR3 amino acids: CASRPTGTINEQFF. The CDR3 DNA is TGTGCCAGCAGACCGACCGGGACTATAAATGAGCAGTTCTTC.

The chain recombines TRBV19 with TRBJ1-6; D remains ambiguous. V lost 5 bases and J lost 7, with 12 bases in between. The CDR3 extends over 14 amino acids. Per the germline V gene, CDR1 is LNHDA and CDR2 is SQIVND (reference sequence). For the CDR3, the DNA is TGTGCCAGTAGTCTCGGGGTACGGAATTCACCCCTCCACTTT. Amino acid sequence: CASSLGVRNSPLHF.

The V call is TRBV10-1, the J call TRBJ2-7, with TRBD1 matching over 8 bases. Germline V gene sequence: CDR1 WNHNN, CDR2 SYGVQD (reference sequence). The CDR3 totals 16 residues. Trimming removed 2 bases from V and 3 bases from J; junction bases left unmatched: 9. The DNA of the CDR3 is TGCGCCAGCAGTGAGGGGGCCGGGACAGGACGCTACGAGCAGTACTTC. Its translation: CASSEGAGTGRYEQYF.

J is TRBJ2-6 and V is TRBV5-6; D gene uncertain. Trimming cost V 5 bases and J 3 bases, with 3 bases left between them. Germline V lookup: CDR1 SGHDT, CDR2 YYEEEE. This CDR3 comprises 12 residues. CDR3: CASSFGANVLTF. The DNA of the CDR3 is TGTGCCAGCAGTTTTGGGGCCAACGTCCTGACTTTC.

V usage is TRBV11-3 and J usage is TRBJ2-6; D remains unclear. This CDR3 is 14 amino acids long. V was cut by 5 bases and J by 1 base, with 6 bases left in between. Germline CDR1 and CDR2: SGHNT and YENEEA. As DNA, the CDR3 is TGTGCCAGCAGCCCGTCATCTGGGGCCAACGTCCTGACTTTC. Residues: CASSPSSGANVLTF.

This clone occurred once. The V gene is TRBV6-5, the J gene TRBJ1-1; D is uncertain. V was shortened by 4 bases and J by 0 bases, with 12 bases between the two germline ends. This CDR3 spans 15 amino acids. Germline V gives CDR1 MNHEY, CDR2 SVGAGI. DNA of the CDR3: TGTGCCAGCAGTTCAAAGGTGTGGATGAACACTGAAGCTTTCTTT. Translated: CASSSKVWMNTEAFF.

With regard to this clone: Other DNA sequences in this specimen translate into the identical CDR3. The chain carries TRBV7-2 and TRBJ2-7; D call uncertain. In germline, CDR1 is SGHTA, CDR2 FQGNSA. This CDR3 is 12 amino acids long. V was shortened by 5 bases and J by 4 bases, with 9 bases between the two germline ends. This CDR3 reads CASSQVGYEQYF. The CDR3 coding sequence is TGTGCCAGCAGCCAAGTGGGTTACGAGCAGTACTTC.

The chain is built from TRBV19 and TRBJ1-1, with D unresolved. The CDR3 contains 10 residues. The V gene lost 8 bases and the J gene lost 11 bases, with 12 bases spanning the gap. Germline V gene data show CDR1 as LNHDA and CDR2 as SQIVND (reference sequence). CDR3 protein: CASGELSAFF. The CDR3 coding sequence is TGTGCCAGTGGGGAGTTGAGCGCTTTCTTT.

The genes are TRBV6-5 and TRBJ2-3; 7 nucleotides agree with TRBD1. The CDR3 covers 14 residues. Germline V lookup: CDR1 MNHEY, CDR2 SVGAGI. V lost 7 bases, J lost 4 bases, and 8 bases stayed unmatched. In nucleotides, the CDR3 is TGTGCCAGCACCCGGGGTCAGGGGGCAGATACGCAGTATTTT. Its protein is CASTRGQGADTQYF.

V and J are TRBV19 and TRBJ1-3, with D maybe TRBD1 (5 bases). V was pared by 4 bases and J by 1 base, with 17 bases between. The CDR3 length is 17 residues. Germline CDR1 and CDR2: LNHDA and SQIVND (reference sequence). The CDR3 DNA sequence: TGTGCCAGTAGTACCGCCGGGGGTCGAGGGTCTGGAAACACCATATATTTT. Its protein product is CASSTAGGRGSGNTIYF.

The chain employs TRBV27 and TRBJ2-7, with 7 bases fitting TRBD1. Trimming removed 6 bases from V and 0 bases from J; junction bases left unmatched: 8. The V gene's germline CDR1 is MNHEY and CDR2 SMNVEV (reference sequence). The CDR3 consists of 15 residues. The CDR3: CASREQGSYSYEQYF. CDR3 sequence (DNA): TGTGCCAGCAGGGAACAGGGGTCCTACTCCTACGAGCAGTACTTC.

The chain is built from TRBV5-5 and TRBJ2-1; a weak D match, TRBD1 (6 bases). The CDR3 has 15 amino acids. The V end was cut by 4 bases, the J end by 1 base, with 12 bases between. CDR1 and CDR2 from the germline V gene are SGHKS and YYEKEE (reference sequence). This chain's CDR3 is CASSPTGQSYNEQFF. The CDR3 nucleotides read TGTGCCAGCAGCCCTACCGGACAGTCCTACAATGAGCAGTTCTTC.

The gene calls are TRBV30 and TRBJ2-3, with D possibly matching TRBD2 (5 bases). V lost 4 bases and J 0 bases, leaving 23 bases between the germline ends. The CDR3 sequence is 18 residues long. Germline CDR1 GTSNPN, CDR2 SVGIG (reference sequence). This chain's CDR3 is CAWTRTRTSIPSTDTQYF. The CDR3 bases are TGTGCCTGGACGCGAACGCGGACTTCGATTCCTAGCACAGATACGCAGTATTTT.

The CDR3 DNA reads as TGTGCCAGCAGTCCACAGGGGAGGGCAAACTATGGCTACACCTTC. This translates into CASSPQGRANYGYTF. This chain connects TRBV6-1 to TRBJ1-2, with TRBD1 matching over 7 bases. Germline V gives CDR1 MNHNS, CDR2 SASEGT. This CDR3 has 15 residues. V lost 5 bases to trimming and J lost 2 bases; unmatched junction nucleotides: 8.

Note on this clone: Possible read error: a much larger clone is one base away. J is TRBJ1-3 and V is TRBV9, with D unclear. The CDR3 loop spans 14 amino acids. Per the germline V gene, CDR1 is SGDLS and CDR2 is YYNGEE. V lost 0 bases, J lost 0 bases, and 4 bases lay in between. The CDR3 is CASSVDYSGNTIYF. The CDR3 nucleotides are TGTGCCAGCAGCGTAGACTACTCTGGAAACACCATATATTTT.

The CDR3 nucleotides are TGTGCCAGTAGTGTCGGTTCCGGGTTTGCTGGAAACACCATATATTTT. Amino acids: CASSVGSGFAGNTIYF. The chain combines TRBV19 with TRBJ1-3; D is unclear. The CDR3 spans 16 residues. Trimming shortened V by 5 bases and J by 2 bases, and 16 bases separated the two germline ends. Germline CDR1 LNHDA, CDR2 SQIVND (reference sequence).

V and J are TRBV5-6 and TRBJ2-5, with D perhaps matching TRBD2 (6 bases). Deletions cut 4 bases from V and 5 bases from J, with 12 bases between. The CDR3 totals 13 residues. Per germline, CDR1 SGHDT and CDR2 YYEEEE. CDR3 in DNA: TGTGCCAGCAGCGGGGGGTCCGCGGAGACCCAGTACTTC. Translating gives CASSGGSAETQYF.

The chain employs TRBV7-2 and TRBJ2-1; D may match TRBD1 or TRBD2 (5 bases each). V lost 4 bases and J lost 3, with 10 bases in between. The CDR3 consists of 14 residues. Germline-derived CDR1 and CDR2 are SGHTA and FQGNSA. Here the CDR3 DNA reads TGTGCCAGCAGCTCGGGACCCCTCTACAATGAGCAGTTCTTC. This translates into CASSSGPLYNEQFF. Based on the CDR3 plus reference TRBV7-2 and TRBJ2-1, the full variable domain is GAGVSQSPSNKVTEKGKDVELRCDPISGHTALYWYRQSLGQGLEFLIYFQGNSAPDKSGLPSDRFSAERTGGSVSTLTIQRTQQEDSAVYLCASSSGPLYNEQFFGPGTRLTVL.